This record covers a single T cell receptor (beta chain). What it recognizes is unknown. Deletions cut 0 bases from V and 7 bases from J, with 8 bases between. The germline V gene encodes CDR1 SGHNT and CDR2 YYREEE (reference sequence). This CDR3 is 13 amino acids long. These data belong to a study of CD8 T cells in Susac syndrome. General observations from the study: A relatively small number of individuals underwent TCR sequencing and HLA analysis.

It was with random hexamers that 0.5 to 1 ug RNA was reverse transcribed. The method of amplification for TCR beta CDR3 was immunoSEQ multiplex PCR, covering 54 Vbeta and 13 Jbeta. TCRdb independently ran MiXCR on the immunoSEQ multiplex PCR reads; one entry per CDR3 protein. Of over 150,000 distinct CDR3 sequences detected, 93% appear once; the ten largest clones hold approximately 0.094%. The multiple sclerosis control group was made up of treatment-naive patients with stable or active relapsing-remitting disease. This receptor was obtained from a human donor with multiple sclerosis. Material: CD4+ T cells from PBMCs. V gene TRBV5-4 combines with J gene TRBJ2-1, with D uncertain. CDR3 amino acids: CASSLGSANEQFF. CDR3 in DNA: TGTGCCAGCAGCTTGGGTAGTGCGAATGAGCAGTTCTTC.